A single sample is the source of the 2 T cell receptor beta chains below, sequenced in a study of cytomegalovirus exposure and HLA in healthy donors. Profiling relied on immunoSEQ multiplex PCR, and the TCRdb table lists in-frame clones only, not all of them. This sample carries fewer than 100,000 clones, less than 95% of them seen once, and the ten largest clones take about 3.6%. The sequenced sample consisted of PBMCs. The receptor source for this set is a woman younger than 35 in good health and CMV-seropositive.

The chain has TRBV27 and TRBJ2-3, with TRBD2 identical over 8 bases. Germline CDR1 is MNHEY and CDR2 is SMNVEV (reference sequence). The CDR3 consists of 17 residues. V lost 6 bases to trimming and J lost 4 bases; unmatched junction nucleotides: 15. The CDR3 nucleotides are TGTGCCAGCAGCCTAGGGCGGCGGGGGGTGGGTTCAGATACGCAGTATTTT. This sequence encodes CASSLGRRGVGSDTQYF.

The chain is built from TRBV7-8 and TRBJ1-5; TRBD1 is a possible D gene (6 bases). The CDR3 extends over 16 amino acids. Germline V CDR1 and CDR2: SGHVS, FQNEAQ. Trimming left V 5 bases short and J 1 base short, with 15 bases between. The CDR3 coding sequence is TGTGCCAGCAGCCCAATAACAGGGTTAAGCAATCAGCCCCAGCATTTT. Translated, it gives CASSPITGLSNQPQHF.